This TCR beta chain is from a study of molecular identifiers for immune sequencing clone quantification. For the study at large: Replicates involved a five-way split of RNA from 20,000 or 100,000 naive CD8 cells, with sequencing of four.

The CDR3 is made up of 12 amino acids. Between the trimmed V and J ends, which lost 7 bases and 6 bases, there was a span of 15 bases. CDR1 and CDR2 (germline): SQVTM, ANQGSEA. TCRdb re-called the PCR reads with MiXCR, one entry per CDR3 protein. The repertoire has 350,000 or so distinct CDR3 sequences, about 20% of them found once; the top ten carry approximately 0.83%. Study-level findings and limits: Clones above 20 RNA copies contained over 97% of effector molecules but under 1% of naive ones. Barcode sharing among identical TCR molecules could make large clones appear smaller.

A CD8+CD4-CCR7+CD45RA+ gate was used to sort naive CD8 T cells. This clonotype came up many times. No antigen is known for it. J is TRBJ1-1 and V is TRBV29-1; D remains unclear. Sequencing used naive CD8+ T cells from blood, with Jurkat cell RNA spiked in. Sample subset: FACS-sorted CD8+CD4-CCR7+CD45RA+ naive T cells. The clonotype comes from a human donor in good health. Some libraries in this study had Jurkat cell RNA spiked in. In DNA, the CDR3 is TGCAGCGCCGAGGCGGAGGGCCCTGAAGCTTTCTTT. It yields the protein CSAEAEGPEAFF.